Included here is one T cell receptor beta chain sequence, with context. This record comes from a study of cytomegalovirus exposure and HLA in healthy donors. Study context: The Caucasian-associated ancestry cluster contained 81% of the roughly 390 genotyped donors.

The primer mix had 60 Vbeta and 13 Jbeta primers. Sequencing used immunoSEQ multiplex PCR; TCRdb keeps in-frame clones, though not all of them. This table holds some 120,000 clones, less than 85% found once. The CDR3 covers 15 residues. Per germline, CDR1 MNHNY and CDR2 SVGAGI (reference sequence). The V end was cut by 6 bases, the J end by 0 bases, with 12 bases between. The genes are TRBV6-6 and TRBJ1-3, with a possible D match to TRBD1 (6 bases). The source of this sequence is a woman in her forties in good health and CMV-seropositive. The sample comprised PBMCs. CDR3 in amino acids: CASRTTGSSGNTIYF. CDR3 DNA: TGTGCCAGCAGAACAACAGGGAGCTCTGGAAACACCATATATTTT.